The 23 T cell receptor beta chains in this list originate from one sample, sequenced in a study of T cells and Merkel cell carcinoma outcomes. Using immunoSEQ multiplex PCR, the repertoire was profiled, and TCRdb retains in-frame clones only, with some absent. Of under 25,000 clones listed, approximately 80% are singletons. Material for sequencing was tumor tissue from Merkel cell carcinoma. Every receptor here comes from a human donor with Merkel cell carcinoma.

The genes are TRBV6-1 and TRBJ1-5; possibly TRBD1 for D (5 bases). CDR1 and CDR2 (germline): MNHNS, SASEGT. Trimming left V 3 bases short and J 6 bases short, with 24 bases between. The CDR3 is 18 amino acids. Here the CDR3 DNA reads TGTGCCAGCAGTGATAGGGTCCTCTTGGCCAGGGTTATTCAGCCCCAGCATTTT. It encodes CASSDRVLLARVIQPQHF.

This rearrangement joins TRBV4-1 to TRBJ1-5; TRBD1 is a possible D gene (5 bases). Germline V gene sequence: CDR1 MGHRA, CDR2 YSYEKL. The CDR3 is made up of 18 amino acids. V lost 2 bases to trimming and J lost 7 bases, with 24 bases between them. The CDR3 here is CASSQKDNWGGSGQPQHF. The CDR3 DNA is TGCGCCAGCAGCCAAAAGGACAATTGGGGAGGGTCTGGACAGCCCCAGCATTTT.

Comments on this clone: One junction end disagrees with the germline gene, perhaps due to a read error. The rearrangement links TRBV27 to TRBJ1-5, with a weak D call TRBD1 (5 bases). Germline CDR1 reads MNHEY; CDR2 reads SMNVEV (reference sequence). This CDR3 is 14 amino acids long. This CDR3 is CASSGQPFNQSQHF. Written as DNA, the CDR3 is TGTGCCAGCAGTGGACAACCATTTAATCAGTCCCAGCATTTT.

This chain links TRBV27 with TRBJ2-5; 7 bases line up with TRBD2. V shed 3 bases, J shed 3 bases, and the junction held 10 bases outside the gene matches. The CDR3 extends over 16 amino acids. CDR1 MNHEY and CDR2 SMNVEV come from the germline V gene (reference sequence). CDR3 sequence: CASSLSLGLGEETQYF. The CDR3 nucleotides are TGTGCCAGCAGTTTGAGTTTAGGACTAGGGGAAGAGACCCAGTACTTC.

V and J are TRBV6-5 and TRBJ2-2; the D is unclear. This CDR3 region has 14 residues. Trimming took 5 bases from V and 0 from J, leaving 7 bases between them. Germline lookup yields CDR1 MNHEY and CDR2 SVGAGI. CDR3 DNA: TGTGCCAGCAGTGACCAGGCGAACACCGGGGAGCTGTTTTTT. This sequence encodes CASSDQANTGELFF.

The chain recombines TRBV11-1 with TRBJ2-7, with 12 bases matching TRBD2. The CDR3 extends over 14 amino acids. CDR1 SGHAT and CDR2 FQDESV come from the germline V gene (reference sequence). J gave up 5 bases and V 5 bases, and 4 bases lay outside the gene matches. CDR3 protein: CASSARLAGDEQYF. In DNA, the CDR3 is TGTGCCAGCAGCGCCCGACTAGCGGGGGACGAGCAGTACTTC.

This clone has just one count. The chain joins TRBV11-2 to TRBJ1-5; TRBD1 aligns across 7 bases. Looked up from germline, CDR1 is SGHAT and CDR2 is FQNNGV. This CDR3 region has 14 residues. Trimming cost V 5 bases and J 4 bases; bases outside gene matches: 5. CDR3 protein: CASSPGTANQPQHF. CDR3 sequence (DNA): TGTGCCAGCAGCCCTGGGACAGCTAATCAGCCCCAGCATTTT.

The chain recombines TRBV30 with TRBJ2-2; D unresolved. The ends were cut back, 8 bases at V and 7 bases at J, with 8 bases in the middle. CDR3 length equals 10 residues. Germline V gene data show CDR1 as GTSNPN and CDR2 as SVGIG (reference sequence). CDR3 in amino acids: CATSGGELFF. In DNA, the CDR3 is TGTGCCACGTCAGGCGGGGAGCTGTTTTTT.

V and J are TRBV6-6 and TRBJ1-6, with 7 nucleotides matching TRBD1. CDR3 length: 14 amino acids. The V and J ends lost 11 bases and 7 bases, in that order; junction bases with no gene match: 11. Germline values: CDR1 MNHNY, CDR2 SVGAGI (reference sequence). The CDR3 spells CAAGRQGGNSPLHF. The CDR3 nucleotides are TGTGCCGCGGGACGACAGGGTGGGAATTCACCCCTCCACTTT.

This chain connects TRBV18 to TRBJ1-1; D not resolved. Per germline, CDR1 KGHSH and CDR2 LQKENI. This CDR3 has 14 residues. V was cut by 2 bases and J by 2 bases, with 9 bases left in between. As DNA, the CDR3 is TGTGCCAGCTCACCATCTGTAGAAAACACTGAAGCTTTCTTT. Residues: CASSPSVENTEAFF.

V usage is TRBV5-1 and J usage is TRBJ1-1, with TRBD1 identical over 8 bases. Germline CDR1 is SGHRS and CDR2 is YFSETQ. The length of the CDR3 is 14 residues. Unmatched junction bases numbered 6, after V lost 4 bases and J lost 4 bases. Here the CDR3 reads CASSLAGGITEAFF. CDR3 sequence (DNA): TGCGCCAGCAGCCTAGCAGGGGGCATCACTGAAGCTTTCTTT.

This chain connects TRBV28 to TRBJ1-2; 11 bases match TRBD1. The CDR3 totals 15 residues. The germline gives CDR1 MDHEN, CDR2 SYDVKM. V was clipped by 4 bases and J by 5 bases; unmatched bases: 6. CDR3 sequence (DNA): TGTGCCAGCAGTTCTGGACAGGGGGCAAGTTATGGCTACACCTTC. As protein: CASSSGQGASYGYTF.

The gene calls are TRBV28 and TRBJ1-5; D is unclear. V dropped 3 bases and J dropped 0 bases, with 9 bases sitting between them. This CDR3 spans 15 amino acids. Germline V gene sequence: CDR1 MDHEN, CDR2 SYDVKM. In DNA, the CDR3 is TGTGCCAGCAGTTTCAGTACTCTTAGCAATCAGCCCCAGCATTTT. Its translation is CASSFSTLSNQPQHF.

The chain couples TRBV10-3 to TRBJ2-1; TRBD2 aligns across 11 bases. The CDR3 consists of 19 residues. With 2 bases clipped from V and 0 bases from J, the junction kept 9 bases outside the gene matches. CDR1 and CDR2 (germline): ENHRY, SYGVKD. This chain's CDR3 is CAISERGSGRVGSYNEQFF. DNA for the CDR3: TGTGCCATCAGTGAGCGGGGTAGCGGGAGGGTGGGCTCCTACAATGAGCAGTTCTTC.

This clone is judged medium-sized (0.01 to 0.1%). For the CDR3, the DNA is TGTGCCAGCAGCCAAGGTTGGAGGGGGCAAGAGACCCAGTACTTC. It is translated as CASSQGWRGQETQYF. This rearrangement joins TRBV4-2 to TRBJ2-5; D could derive from TRBD1 or TRBD2 (6 bases each). In germline, CDR1 is LGHNA, CDR2 YNFKEQ. Trimming left V 1 base short and J 2 bases short, with 11 bases between. The CDR3 consists of 15 residues.

The chain is built from TRBV5-1 and TRBJ2-3, with 9 nucleotides matching TRBD1. Germline-derived CDR1 and CDR2 are SGHRS and YFSETQ. The CDR3 loop spans 14 amino acids. J was trimmed by 1 base and V by 4 bases; bases with no gene match: 1. In DNA form, the CDR3 reads TGCGCCAGCAGCCGGGACAGGGGCACAGATACGCAGTATTTT. It translates to CASSRDRGTDTQYF.

A remark on this clone: At one end the junction does not follow the germline gene, possibly because of a read error. The V gene is TRBV4-1, the J gene TRBJ2-6; D could derive from TRBD1 or TRBD2 (5 bases each). Germline V gene sequence: CDR1 MGHRA, CDR2 YSYEKL. The CDR3 runs to 18 residues. DNA for the CDR3: TGCGCCAGCACCACAATGGGACCGGAATTCTCTGGGGACAACGTCCTGACTTTC. Protein: CASTTMGPEFSGDNVLTF.

This clone was detected a few times. The chain links TRBV11-3 to TRBJ1-1, with TRBD1 matching over 8 bases. The CDR3 extends over 16 amino acids. With V trimmed by 7 bases and J by 4 bases, 14 bases remained unmatched. Looked up from germline, CDR1 is SGHNT and CDR2 is YENEEA. The CDR3 spells CASNNAAGQATTEAFF. The CDR3 DNA sequence: TGTGCCAGCAACAACGCTGCGGGACAGGCTACCACTGAAGCTTTCTTT.

The table lists this clone with a few counts. J is TRBJ1-4 and V is TRBV5-4, with D possibly matching TRBD1 (5 bases). The CDR3 loop spans 14 amino acids. V was shortened by 3 bases and J by 7 bases, with 13 bases between the two germline ends. CDR1 and CDR2 (germline): SGHNT, YYREEE (reference sequence). This CDR3 reads CASSSTIQGEKLFF. CDR3 in DNA: TGTGCCAGCAGCTCGACGATCCAGGGTGAAAAACTGTTTTTT.

The gene calls are TRBV18 and TRBJ2-3, with D perhaps matching TRBD1 (6 bases). The germline V and J ends were trimmed by 2 bases and 6 bases, with 9 bases remaining between them. Per germline, CDR1 KGHSH and CDR2 LQKENI. The CDR3 is 13 residues long. The CDR3 DNA reads TGTGCCAGCTCACCAGGTGACAGGGATACGCAGTATTTT. Its translation is CASSPGDRDTQYF. Supplemented by reference TRBV18 and TRBJ2-3, the full variable domain reads NAGVMQNPRHLVRRRGQEARLRCSPMKGHSHVYWYRQLPEEGLKFMVYLQKENIIDESGMPKERFSAEFPKEGPSILRIQQVVRGDSAAYFCASSPGDRDTQYFGPGTRLTVL.

The chain recombines TRBV12-5 with TRBJ2-2; 7 bases are shared with TRBD1. CDR1 and CDR2 from the germline V gene are LGHNT and FRNRAP. The V and J ends lost 5 bases and 4 bases, in that order; junction bases with no gene match: 13. This CDR3 has 17 residues. The CDR3 region has the DNA TGTGCTAGTGGTCCCCGGGGACAGCCCTTGGCCACCGGGGAGCTGTTTTTT. Its protein is CASGPRGQPLATGELFF.

The genes are TRBV7-9 and TRBJ2-1; tentatively, D is TRBD1 (5 bases). The CDR3 length is 13 residues. Germline loops: CDR1 SEHNR, CDR2 FQNEAQ (reference sequence). Trimming took off 8 bases at V and 6 bases at J, with 14 bases between the two ends. The CDR3 sequence is CASRKQGRNEQFF. The DNA of the CDR3 is TGTGCCAGCCGAAAGCAGGGCCGCAATGAGCAGTTCTTC.

This chain connects TRBV11-2 to TRBJ1-4; D is unclear. CDR3 size: 15 residues. CDR1 and CDR2 (germline): SGHAT, FQNNGV. Between the trimmed V and J ends, which lost 2 bases and 8 bases, there was a span of 15 bases. CDR3 sequence reads: CASSLSPLRKEKLFF. DNA for the CDR3: TGTGCCAGCAGCTTATCTCCCCTAAGAAAGGAAAAACTGTTTTTT.